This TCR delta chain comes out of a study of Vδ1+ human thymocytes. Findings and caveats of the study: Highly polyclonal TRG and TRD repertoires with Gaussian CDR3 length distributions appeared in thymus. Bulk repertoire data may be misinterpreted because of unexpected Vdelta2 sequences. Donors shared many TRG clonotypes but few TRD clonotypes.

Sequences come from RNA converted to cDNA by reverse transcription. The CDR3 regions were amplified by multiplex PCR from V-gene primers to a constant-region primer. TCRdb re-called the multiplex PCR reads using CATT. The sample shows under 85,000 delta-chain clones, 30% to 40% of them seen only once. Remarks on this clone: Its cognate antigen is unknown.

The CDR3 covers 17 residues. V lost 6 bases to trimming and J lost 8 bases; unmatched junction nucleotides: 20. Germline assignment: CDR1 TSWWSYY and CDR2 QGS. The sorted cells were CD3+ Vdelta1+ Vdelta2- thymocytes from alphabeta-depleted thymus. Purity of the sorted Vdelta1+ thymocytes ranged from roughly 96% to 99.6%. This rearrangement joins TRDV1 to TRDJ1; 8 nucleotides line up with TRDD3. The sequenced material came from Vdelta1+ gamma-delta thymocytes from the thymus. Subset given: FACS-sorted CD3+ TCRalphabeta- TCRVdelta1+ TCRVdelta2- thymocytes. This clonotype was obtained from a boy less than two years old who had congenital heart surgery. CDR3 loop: CALGGPPLWDTAGKLIF. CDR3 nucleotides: TGTGCTCTTGGTGGCCCCCCTCTCTGGGATACGGCGGGAAAACTCATCTTT.